This TCR beta chain was recorded in a study of T cell responses to AZD1222 COVID-19 vaccine. In the study overall: It was second doses at about 4 or about 12 weeks that were pooled.

Data came from immunoSEQ multiplex PCR; TCRdb stores just in-frame clones and leaves some out. The sample includes 120,000 or so clones, over 80% of them seen just once. V shed 2 bases, J shed 2 bases, and the junction held 8 bases outside the gene matches. The germline gives CDR1 SNHLY, CDR2 FYNNEI. This CDR3 is 17 amino acids long. This TCR was recovered from an adult in good health. The source was peripheral blood, collected on day 0 of AZD1222 vaccination. The chain combines TRBV2 with TRBJ2-3, with TRBD1 identical over 9 bases. Here the CDR3 DNA reads TGTGCCAGCAGTGAAATGGGACAGGGATCGATCACAGATACGCAGTATTTT. This translates into CASSEMGQGSITDTQYF.